The 8 T cell receptor beta chains reported below all come from one sample, sequenced in a study of beta chain features in type 1 diabetes. cDNA synthesis used the whole RNA isolate, giving expressed TCRB sequences. Using immunoSEQ multiplex PCR, the repertoire was profiled, and TCRdb retains in-frame clones only, with some absent. Here the sample spans 640,000 or so clones, roughly 12% being singletons. Study results and caveats: Moderate yet significant TCRB CDR3 shortening was seen in Type 1 diabetes patients in all four CD4+ subsets.

These receptors lack a known antigen. Material: naive CD4+ T cells from blood. These receptor sequences come from a man aged 18 to 30 with type 1 diabetes.

This clone was counted a few times. The chain is built from TRBV4-1 and TRBJ1-3, with 8 bases aligning to TRBD1. CDR1 is MGHRA and CDR2 is YSYEKL in the germline V gene. This CDR3 is 16 amino acids long. V shed 3 bases, J shed 2 bases, and the junction held 6 bases outside the gene matches. CDR3 DNA sequence: TGCGCCAGCAGCCAGGCCACGACAGGGGCTGGAAACACCATATATTTT. This gives the protein CASSQATTGAGNTIYF.

This clone was seen a few times. This chain joins TRBV30 and TRBJ1-6, with D uncertain. CDR1 and CDR2 from the germline V gene are GTSNPN and SVGIG (reference sequence). This CDR3 has 12 residues. Trimming took off 5 bases at V and 5 bases at J, with 7 bases between the two ends. The CDR3 protein is CAWYRDNSPLHF. DNA for the CDR3: TGTGCCTGGTATCGGGATAATTCACCCCTCCACTTT.

This sequence joins TRBV7-9 and TRBJ2-6, with TRBD1 as a possible D gene (5 bases). Germline V gene lookup returns CDR1 SEHNR and CDR2 FQNEAQ (reference sequence). The V end lost 5 bases, the J end lost 2 bases, and 10 bases lay between the germline ends. The CDR3 extends over 15 amino acids. Written as DNA, the CDR3 is TGTGCCAGCAGCCCGTCCAGGGCTGGGGCCAACGTCCTGACTTTC. It specifies CASSPSRAGANVLTF.

The V and J genes are TRBV10-1 and TRBJ1-2; D not resolved. Per the germline V gene, CDR1 is WNHNN and CDR2 is SYGVQD (reference sequence). V was trimmed by 0 bases and J by 4 bases, leaving 6 bases between them. This CDR3 is built from 13 residues. In nucleotides, the CDR3 is TGCGCCAGCAGTGAGTCTTCCCCCTATGGCTACACCTTC. It codes for CASSESSPYGYTF.

This clone has a handful of counts. J is TRBJ1-3 and V is TRBV18; no clear D gene. Germline values: CDR1 KGHSH, CDR2 LQKENI. With 1 base removed from V and 0 bases from J, the gap between germline ends came to 4 bases. This CDR3 has 14 amino acids. The CDR3, as DNA: TGTGCCAGCTCACCACAGAGCTCTGGAAACACCATATATTTT. Protein: CASSPQSSGNTIYF.

The sample holds a few counts of this clone. The rearrangement links TRBV2 to TRBJ1-1; a weak D match, TRBD1 (6 bases). The CDR3 runs 15 residues. V gave up 2 bases and J gave up 5 bases, with 15 bases separating them. Germline V gene sequence: CDR1 SNHLY, CDR2 FYNNEI. Written as DNA, the CDR3 is TGTGCCAGCAGTGAAATGGGGGGCCATGAGACTGAAGCTTTCTTT. Translation gives CASSEMGGHETEAFF.

The chain carries TRBV5-4 and TRBJ1-2; 7 positions match TRBD1. Germline V gene sequence: CDR1 SGHNT, CDR2 YYREEE (reference sequence). This CDR3 contains 15 residues. The V and J ends lost 4 bases and 3 bases, in that order; junction bases with no gene match: 9. The CDR3 spells CASSPRNTGDYGYTF. In DNA, the CDR3 is TGTGCCAGCAGCCCCCGGAATACAGGGGACTATGGCTACACCTTC.

This clone occurred a few times. The V gene is TRBV30, the J gene TRBJ1-4; D remains ambiguous. V was cut by 1 base and J by 1 base, with 10 bases left in between. Germline-derived CDR1 and CDR2 are GTSNPN and SVGIG (reference sequence). This CDR3 comprises 15 residues. The CDR3 here is CAWSAYGVTNEKLFF. Written as DNA, the CDR3 is TGTGCCTGGAGTGCATACGGCGTAACTAATGAAAAACTGTTTTTT.